Presented here are 8 T cell receptor beta chains from one specimen sequenced in a study of spatial heterogeneity in lung cancer (dated 2019 in TCRdb). The sample's time point label, decoded: sample taken at primary tumor resection. For TCR sequencing, whole RNA was extracted from tumor and nontumor lung tissue, or from cryopreserved PBMC samples, and no cell sorting was done. The library was produced with 5' RACE. Sequencer: NextSeq 500. TCRdb reworked the public reads: Q25 trimming with fastp, MiXCR clone assembly, productive beta chains retained. One record per CDR3 amino acid sequence lists the most common genes and DNA. The sample has approximately 9,400 distinct CDR3 sequences on record, 4.6% of them singletons. Together, the top ten hold approximately 29% of the sample. The source material was PBMCs, sampled at surgery. The receptors shown here come from a male donor with early-stage non-small cell lung cancer.

Comments on this clonotype: The library was prepared for alpha chains; this beta chain is a stray read, so its frequency means little. The V and J genes are TRBV9 and TRBJ2-2; D perhaps matches TRBD1 (6 bases). Looked up from germline, CDR1 is SGDLS and CDR2 is YYNGEE. Trimming pared 4 bases from V and 0 bases from J, leaving 10 bases between. The CDR3 is 15 amino acids. The CDR3 sequence is CASSLSGANTGELFF. DNA of the CDR3: TGTGCCAGCAGCCTATCAGGGGCGAACACCGGGGAGCTGTTTTTT.

In its sample, this clonotype was seen a few times. A library made for alpha chains picked up this beta chain off target, so its size means little. This CDR3 is CASSFGLAGGTGELFF. The CDR3 bases are TGTGCCAGCAGTTTCGGACTAGCGGGGGGTACCGGGGAGCTGTTTTTT. The chain couples TRBV28 to TRBJ2-2; 14 nucleotides match TRBD2. Losses at the gene ends were 3 bases for V and 5 bases for J; bases not matched to a gene: 2. Germline CDR1 reads MDHEN; CDR2 reads SYDVKM. There are 16 residues in the CDR3.

A word on this clonotype: Found in a library prepared for alpha chains, this beta chain is an off-target read, and its abundance has little meaning. CDR3 loop: CSAPTSTGVGFRAFF. The CDR3 DNA is TGCAGTGCCCCAACCTCGACAGGGGTAGGCTTTAGAGCTTTCTTT. The gene calls are TRBV20-1 and TRBJ1-1; 8 nucleotides agree with TRBD1. The V and J ends lost 6 bases and 10 bases, in that order; junction bases with no gene match: 19. Germline CDR1 is DFQATT and CDR2 is SNEGSKA (reference sequence). This CDR3 comprises 15 residues.

Comment on this clonotype: Little can be read into the size of this beta chain, an off-target read in a library designed for alpha chains. The V gene is TRBV3-1, the J gene TRBJ2-2; possible D gene TRBD2, 7 bases. From germline, CDR1 is LGHDT and CDR2 YNNKEL (reference sequence). Trimming removed 4 bases from V and 5 bases from J, with 14 bases in between. CDR3 size: 15 residues. The CDR3 DNA sequence: TGTGCCAGCAGCCTTGGGGGGGCCCGGACCGGGGAGCTGTTTTTT. This translates into CASSLGGARTGELFF. Full variable domain (outside the CDR3, taken from reference TRBV3-1 and TRBJ2-2): DTAVSQTPKYLVTQMGNDKSIKCEQNLGHDTMYWYKQDSKKFLKIMFSYNNKELIINETVPNRFSPKSPDKAHLNLHINSLELGDSAVYFCASSLGGARTGELFFGEGSRLTVL.

This clonotype was counted only a few times. A library made for alpha chains picked up this beta chain off target, so its size means little. CDR3 bases: TGTGCCAGCAGCTTCAGTCAGGCAGGGAGTAGGACGGCTTTCTTT. Its translation: CASSFSQAGSRTAFF. The V gene is TRBV7-2, the J gene TRBJ1-1; possible D gene TRBD1, 5 bases. The V end was cut by 3 bases, the J end by 11 bases, with 22 bases between. The CDR3 is 15 residues long. Germline V lookup: CDR1 SGHTA, CDR2 FQGNSA.

There are many counts of this clonotype. This beta chain is a stray read from a library made for alpha chains; its abundance is not meaningful. The J gene is TRBJ2-7, the V gene TRBV7-9, with D tentatively TRBD1 (8 bases). Germline assignment: CDR1 SEHNR and CDR2 FQNEAQ (reference sequence). The V gene lost 0 bases and the J gene lost 0 bases, with 12 bases spanning the gap. CDR3 length equals 16 residues. The CDR3 region is CASSLAGGTGSYEQYF. CDR3 DNA: TGTGCCAGCAGCTTAGCGGGGGGGACAGGCTCCTACGAGCAGTACTTC.

Judged by abundance, this clonotype is medium-sized (0.01 to 0.1%). Because the library targeted alpha chains, this beta chain is an off-target read whose size means little. This chain uses TRBV28 with TRBJ1-2; 8 bases are shared with TRBD1. The germline gives CDR1 MDHEN, CDR2 SYDVKM. The V segment lost 5 bases and the J segment 7 bases; nucleotides outside the gene matches: 9. The CDR3 extends over 14 amino acids. In DNA, the CDR3 is TGTGCCAGCAGTGCAGGACAGGGTAATTCTGGCTACACCTTC. Protein sequence: CASSAGQGNSGYTF.

A remark on this clonotype: With the library built for alpha chains, this beta chain is off target and its frequency is not meaningful. The J gene is TRBJ1-5, the V gene TRBV12-3 or TRBV12-4, with D possibly matching TRBD1 (6 bases). Trimming shortened V by 7 bases and J by 9 bases, and 13 bases separated the two germline ends. The CDR3 contains 12 residues. CDR3 nucleotide sequence: TGTGCCAGCACCCTTGGGGGCCGGCCCCAGCATTTT. Residues: CASTLGGRPQHF.